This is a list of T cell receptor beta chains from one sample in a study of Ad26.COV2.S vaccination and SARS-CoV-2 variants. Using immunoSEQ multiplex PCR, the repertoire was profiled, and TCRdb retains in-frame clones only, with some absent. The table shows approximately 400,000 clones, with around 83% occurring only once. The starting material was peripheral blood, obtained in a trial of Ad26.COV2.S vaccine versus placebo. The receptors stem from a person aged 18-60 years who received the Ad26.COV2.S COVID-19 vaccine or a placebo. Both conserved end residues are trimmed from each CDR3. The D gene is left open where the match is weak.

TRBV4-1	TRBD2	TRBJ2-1	ASSHLLAGLDEQF
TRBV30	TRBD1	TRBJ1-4	AWWQTGGNEKLF
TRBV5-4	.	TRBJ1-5	ASSFRGGSNQPQH
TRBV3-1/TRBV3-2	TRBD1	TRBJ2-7	ASSPGGSYEQY
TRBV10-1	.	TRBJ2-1	ASSESGIAYNEQF
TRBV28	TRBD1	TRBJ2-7	ASSLRGQGAHYEQY
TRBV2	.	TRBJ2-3	ASSDVGGRADTQY
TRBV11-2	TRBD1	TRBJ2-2	ASSSITGATGELF
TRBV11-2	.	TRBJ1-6	ASSLVYNSPLH
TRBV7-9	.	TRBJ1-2	ASSTPGRGGQADGYT
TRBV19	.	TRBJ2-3	ASSIARLRDTQY
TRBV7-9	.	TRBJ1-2	ASSLLQGEGVLGYT
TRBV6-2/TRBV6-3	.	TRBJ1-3	ASSYSGGSRGNTIY
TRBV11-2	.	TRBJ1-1	ASSPATGLNTEAF
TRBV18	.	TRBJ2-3	ASSPRTGRADTQY
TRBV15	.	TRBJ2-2	ATSRDSVGTGELF
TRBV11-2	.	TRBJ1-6	ASSLTSNYNSPLH